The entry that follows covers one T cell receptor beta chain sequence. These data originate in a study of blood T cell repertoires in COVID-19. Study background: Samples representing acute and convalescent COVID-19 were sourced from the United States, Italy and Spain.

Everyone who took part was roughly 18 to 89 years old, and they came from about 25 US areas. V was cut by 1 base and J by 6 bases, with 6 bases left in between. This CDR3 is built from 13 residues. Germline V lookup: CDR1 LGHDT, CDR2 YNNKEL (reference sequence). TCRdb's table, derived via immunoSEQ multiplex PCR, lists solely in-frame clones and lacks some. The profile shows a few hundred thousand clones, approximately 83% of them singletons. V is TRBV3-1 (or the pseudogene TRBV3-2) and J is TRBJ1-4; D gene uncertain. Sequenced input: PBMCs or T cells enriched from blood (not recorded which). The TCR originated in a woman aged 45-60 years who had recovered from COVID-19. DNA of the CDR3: TGTGCCAGCAGCCAAGTCGTAGATGAAAAACTGTTTTTT. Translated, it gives CASSQVVDEKLFF.